The present T cell receptor (beta chain) was sequenced within a study of T-cell reconstitution after alpha-beta-depleted transplantation in children. Study outcomes and limitations: Counts and diversity of T cells one year after transplant came mostly from newly produced T cells. Some patients owed their high day-60 TCRbeta diversity to surviving recipient T cells and thymic progenitors. Roughly two months post-transplant, alpha-beta T cells reportedly originated from several hundred graft clones that had expanded.

The sample holds many counts of this clonotype. Its antigen is currently unknown. Unique molecular identifiers were built into the TCRbeta library. One entry per CDR3 protein results from TCRdb running MiXCR on the PCR reads. This repertoire shows some 200,000 distinct CDR3 sequences, under 8.5% found once; its top ten account for less than 40%. This CDR3 has 14 residues. Germline CDR1 is DFQATT and CDR2 is SNEGSKA (reference sequence). V was cut by 0 bases and J by 4 bases, with 12 bases left in between. The TCR was taken from a male patient aged 2-15 years who had a stem cell transplant for acute myeloid leukemia, so the T cells may come from the graft donor. Sequencing was performed on PBMCs, mostly from graft donor cells, taken 360 days after TCRalphabeta/CD19-depleted stem cell transplant. This rearrangement joins TRBV20-1 to TRBJ1-1, with D possibly being TRBD1 (6 bases). The CDR3 is CSARDGRGTTEAFF. The CDR3 coding sequence is TGCAGTGCTAGAGATGGCAGGGGAACCACTGAAGCTTTCTTT.